Shown below are 20 T cell receptor beta chains from a single sample sequenced in a study of cytomegalovirus exposure and HLA in healthy donors. Repertoires were generated with immunoSEQ multiplex PCR, while TCRdb's copy carries only in-frame clones and drops some. The sample has some 84,000 clones; roughly 93% are singletons. The sequencing sample was made of PBMCs. The receptors stem from a man aged 25 to 40 in good health and CMV-seronegative.

V gene TRBV30 combines with J gene TRBJ2-7, with 8 bases matching TRBD1. V gave up 8 bases and J gave up 7 bases; unmatched junction bases: 16. Germline CDR1 reads GTSNPN; CDR2 reads SVGIG (reference sequence). The CDR3 spans 14 residues. This CDR3 is CARRTGSNSWEQYF. As DNA, the CDR3 is TGTGCCAGACGGACAGGGAGTAATTCATGGGAGCAGTACTTC.

The rearrangement links TRBV7-3 to TRBJ2-1, with 8 bases identical to TRBD2. CDR3 size: 17 residues. Germline CDR1 and CDR2: SGHTA and FQGTGA. Trimming took 2 bases from V and 7 from J; bases not matched to a gene: 13. As DNA, the CDR3 is TGTGCCAGCAGCTTATGGGTGGGCGGGAGGAATAGGAATGAGCAGTTCTTC. Its protein is CASSLWVGGRNRNEQFF.

The chain links TRBV19 to TRBJ2-7; 9 bases match TRBD2. V lost 4 bases to trimming and J lost 3 bases; unmatched junction nucleotides: 7. The germline V gene has CDR1 LNHDA and CDR2 SQIVND (reference sequence). CDR3 length: 15 amino acids. CDR3 loop: CASSTPGLAGYEQYF. The CDR3 nucleotides are TGTGCCAGTAGTACACCGGGACTAGCCGGCTACGAGCAGTACTTC.

This clone appeared a single time. V usage is TRBV28 and J usage is TRBJ2-5; 9 nucleotides align to TRBD1. The trim removed 3 bases at V and 5 bases at J, leaving 4 bases unmatched. Germline assignment: CDR1 MDHEN and CDR2 SYDVKM. CDR3 size: 14 residues. In DNA, the CDR3 is TGTGCCAGCAGTTTGACAGGGGGTCGGGAGACCCAGTACTTC. As protein: CASSLTGGRETQYF. The full variable domain, rest sourced from reference TRBV28 and TRBJ2-5, is DVKVTQSSRYLVKRTGEKVFLECVQDMDHENMFWYRQDPGLGLRLIYFSYDVKMKEKGDIPEGYSVSREKKERFSLILESASTNQTSMYLCASSLTGGRETQYFGPGTRLLVL.

This chain links TRBV5-6 with TRBJ1-5; 10 bases are shared with TRBD1. The CDR3 has 19 amino acids. CDR1 is SGHDT and CDR2 is YYEEEE in the germline V gene. V dropped 4 bases and J dropped 0; count of bases not matched to a gene: 13. The CDR3 loop reads CASSQTGQGKFYSNQPQHF. The DNA for the CDR3 is TGTGCCAGCAGCCAAACGGGACAGGGGAAGTTTTATAGCAATCAGCCCCAGCATTTT. Full variable domain (rest looked up from reference TRBV5-6 and TRBJ1-5): DAGVTQSPTHLIKTRGQQVTLRCSPKSGHDTVSWYQQALGQGPQFIFQYYEEEERQRGNFPDRFSGHQFPNYSSELNVNALLLGDSALYLCASSQTGQGKFYSNQPQHFGDGTRLSIL.

The chain is built from TRBV19 and TRBJ2-3, with 13 bases aligning to TRBD2. Germline lookup yields CDR1 LNHDA and CDR2 SQIVND (reference sequence). V was pared by 8 bases and J by 7 bases, with 6 bases of the junction left unmatched. This CDR3 is 14 amino acids long. Here the CDR3 reads CASAGTSGAHTQYF. CDR3 DNA sequence: TGTGCCAGTGCCGGGACTAGCGGGGCACATACGCAGTATTTT.

J is TRBJ1-2 and V is TRBV6-5, with 10 bases lining up with TRBD1. V trimming: 0 bases; J trimming: 3 bases; junction bases outside the gene matches: 1. The CDR3 spans 15 residues. Germline CDR1 reads MNHEY; CDR2 reads SVGAGI. The CDR3, as DNA: TGTGCCAGCAGTTACTCCGGGACAGGGGACTATGGCTACACCTTC. It yields the protein CASSYSGTGDYGYTF.

This chain connects TRBV15 to TRBJ1-1; tentatively, D is TRBD1 (6 bases). This CDR3 spans 14 amino acids. With 1 base removed from V and 1 base from J, the gap between germline ends came to 7 bases. Germline V gene data show CDR1 as LNHNV and CDR2 as YYDKDF (reference sequence). CDR3 sequence (DNA): TGTGCCACCAGCAGAGGAGGGGGGAACACTGAAGCTTTCTTT. It encodes CATSRGGGNTEAFF.

This clone was counted a single time. The rearrangement links TRBV4-1 to TRBJ2-4, with a possible D match to TRBD2 (6 bases). The V end was cut by 4 bases, the J end by 0 bases, with 16 bases between. This CDR3 region has 17 residues. Germline-derived CDR1 and CDR2 are MGHRA and YSYEKL. DNA for the CDR3: TGCGCCAGCAGCCCGCGGGACGGTGTACTAGCCAAAAACATTCAGTACTTC. Translation gives CASSPRDGVLAKNIQYF.

V gene TRBV6-1 combines with J gene TRBJ2-7; 10 bases match TRBD1. The CDR3 length is 14 residues. J lost 4 bases, V lost 5 bases, and 5 bases had no gene match. Germline values: CDR1 MNHNS, CDR2 SASEGT. The CDR3 DNA reads TGTGCCAGCAGTTATTTGGGACAGGGGTACGAGCAGTACTTC. Translation gives CASSYLGQGYEQYF.

The chain couples TRBV10-1 to TRBJ2-1; 12 bases map to TRBD2. CDR3 length: 14 residues. Germline values: CDR1 WNHNN, CDR2 SYGVQD (reference sequence). Germline trimming cut 10 bases from V and 6 bases from J; bases unmatched to any gene: 7. The CDR3 coding sequence is TGCGCCACCGAACCGGGACTAGCGGGCAATGAGCAGTTCTTC. It codes for CATEPGLAGNEQFF.

The genes are TRBV5-1 and TRBJ1-4; 7 bases fit TRBD1. This CDR3 has 14 amino acids. Trimming at V came to 4 bases and at J to 6 bases, leaving 6 bases not matched to a gene. Looked up from germline, CDR1 is SGHRS and CDR2 is YFSETQ. In nucleotides, the CDR3 is TGCGCCAGCAGCCTACAGGGGCGGGATGAAAAACTGTTTTTT. Amino acids: CASSLQGRDEKLFF.

The V gene is TRBV5-4, the J gene TRBJ2-5; 7 nucleotides match TRBD1. Trimming removed 0 bases from V and 1 base from J; junction bases left unmatched: 6. Germline V lookup: CDR1 SGHNT, CDR2 YYREEE (reference sequence). The CDR3 length is 16 residues. The CDR3 DNA is TGTGCCAGCAGCTTGGGGTGGGACAGCGGCCAAGAGACCCAGTACTTC. Its translation is CASSLGWDSGQETQYF.

This chain links TRBV9 with TRBJ2-6; TRBD1 aligns across 11 bases. J lost 0 bases, V lost 0 bases, and 2 bases had no gene match. The CDR3 consists of 18 residues. The germline gives CDR1 SGDLS, CDR2 YYNGEE. Written as DNA, the CDR3 is TGTGCCAGCAGCGTAGCCGGGACAGGGGGCTCTGGGGCCAACGTCCTGACTTTC. Translation gives CASSVAGTGGSGANVLTF.

The V gene is TRBV19, the J gene TRBJ1-4; D is perhaps TRBD1 (6 bases). The CDR3 covers 14 residues. Germline CDR1 reads LNHDA; CDR2 reads SQIVND (reference sequence). The germline V and J ends were trimmed by 3 bases and 3 bases, with 8 bases remaining between them. The CDR3 region has the DNA TGTGCCAGTAGTATGGGGGCACCTAATGAAAAACTGTTTTTT. It is translated as CASSMGAPNEKLFF.

This chain uses TRBV5-5 with TRBJ1-1; TRBD1 agrees at 7 bases. Germline loops: CDR1 SGHKS, CDR2 YYEKEE (reference sequence). Losses at the gene ends were 4 bases for V and 4 bases for J; bases not matched to a gene: 10. CDR3 size: 15 residues. CDR3 nucleotides: TGTGCCAGCAGCCCCAAGACAGGGTCTTTCACTGAAGCTTTCTTT. This sequence encodes CASSPKTGSFTEAFF.

The chain recombines TRBV30 with TRBJ2-2, with D possibly being TRBD1 (6 bases). Germline V gene sequence: CDR1 GTSNPN, CDR2 SVGIG (reference sequence). The CDR3 is 13 amino acids. V lost 1 base to trimming and J lost 7 bases, with 10 bases between them. CDR3 in amino acids: CAWSGLGGGELFF. The CDR3 DNA is TGTGCCTGGAGTGGGTTAGGGGGCGGGGAGCTGTTTTTT.

The V and J genes are TRBV28 and TRBJ2-1; unclear D gene. This CDR3 spans 13 amino acids. Germline CDR1 MDHEN, CDR2 SYDVKM. Trimming left V 6 bases short and J 7 bases short, with 13 bases between. The CDR3 DNA reads as TGTGCCAGCAGCTCTTTCGGTACTAATGAGCAGTTCTTC. Amino acids: CASSSFGTNEQFF.

V is TRBV25-1 and J is TRBJ2-1; weak D call: TRBD1 (5 bases). With 1 base removed from V and 6 bases from J, the gap between germline ends came to 19 bases. The CDR3 runs 17 residues. The germline gives CDR1 MGHDK, CDR2 SYGVNS. CDR3 sequence reads: CASSESGRAGSGNEQFF. The CDR3 DNA reads TGTGCCAGCAGTGAATCTGGCAGGGCAGGGTCAGGCAATGAGCAGTTCTTC.

The chain combines TRBV7-8 with TRBJ2-7; maybe TRBD1 (5 bases). This CDR3 region has 15 residues. V lost 4 bases and J 1 base, leaving 14 bases between the germline ends. CDR1 is SGHVS and CDR2 is FQNEAQ in the germline V gene. This CDR3 reads CASSSRDQGSYEQYF. For the CDR3, the DNA is TGTGCCAGCAGCTCAAGGGATCAGGGTTCCTACGAGCAGTACTTC.